The sequence of this TCR beta chain was determined in a study of blood T cell repertoires in COVID-19. Whole-study context: T cells, B-cell-depleted T cells, or PBMCs supplied cDNA or gDNA.

The CDR3 has 17 amino acids. Per germline, CDR1 SEHNR and CDR2 FQNEAQ (reference sequence). Trimming took 4 bases from V and 4 from J; bases not matched to a gene: 12. Only in-frame clones appear in the TCRdb table, and some are missing; sequencing was by immunoSEQ multiplex PCR. The repertoire has 200,000 to 300,000 clones, around 88% of them found once; the top ten carry approximately 6%. This clone was observed a handful of times. Sample: peripheral blood. The gene calls are TRBV7-9 and TRBJ1-3, with 8 bases matching TRBD1. This clonotype originated in a woman in her 30s with COVID-19, enrolled during active disease. The CDR3 DNA reads as TGTGCCAGCAGCTCAGTCAGGGGGCGCAGGGAAGGAAACACCATATATTTT. Translation gives CASSSVRGRREGNTIYF. Using reference TRBV7-9 and TRBJ1-3 for the parts outside the CDR3, the full variable domain is DTGVSQNPRHKITKRGQNVTFRCDPISEHNRLYWYRQTLGQGPEFLTYFQNEAQLEKSRLLSDRFSAERPKGSFSTLEIQRTEQGDSAMYLCASSSVRGRREGNTIYFGEGSWLTVV.